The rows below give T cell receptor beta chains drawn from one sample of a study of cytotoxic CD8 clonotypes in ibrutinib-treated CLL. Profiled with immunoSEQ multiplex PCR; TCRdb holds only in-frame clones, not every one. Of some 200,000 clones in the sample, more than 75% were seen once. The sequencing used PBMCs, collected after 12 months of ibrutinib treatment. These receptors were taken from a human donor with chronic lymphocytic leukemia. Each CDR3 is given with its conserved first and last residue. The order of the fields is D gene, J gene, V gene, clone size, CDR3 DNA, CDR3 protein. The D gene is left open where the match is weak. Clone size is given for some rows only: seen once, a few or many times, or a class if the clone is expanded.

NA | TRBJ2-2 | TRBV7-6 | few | TGTGCCAGCAGCTTAGAGATTGACACCGGGGAGCTGTTTTTT | CASSLEIDTGELFF
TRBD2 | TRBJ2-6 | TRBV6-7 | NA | TGTGCCAGCAGTTACTCGGGACTAGCAAGCTCTGGGGCCAACGTCCTGACTTTC | CASSYSGLASSGANVLTF
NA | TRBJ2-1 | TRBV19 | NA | TGTGCCAGTAGTCCTGCAGGTCCTCAGGCCTACAATGAGCAGTTCTTC | CASSPAGPQAYNEQFF
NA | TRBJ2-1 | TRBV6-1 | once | TGTGCCAGCAGTGTCGAGGGGGGCACCTACAATGAGCAGTTCTTC | CASSVEGGTYNEQFF
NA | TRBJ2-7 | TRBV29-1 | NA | TGCAGCGTTGTGACATCGAGCTCCTACGAGCAGTACTTC | CSVVTSSSYEQYF
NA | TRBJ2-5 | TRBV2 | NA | TGTGCCAGCAGTACAGGGCTGGGGGAGACCCAGTACTTC | CASSTGLGETQYF
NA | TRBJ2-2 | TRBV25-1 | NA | TGTGCCAGCAGCGAGGGGGTAATGAACACCGGGGAGCTGTTTTTT | CASSEGVMNTGELFF
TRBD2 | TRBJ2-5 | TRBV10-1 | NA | TGCGCCAGGCCGGGACTAGCGAGATTTCAGTACCAAGAGACCCAGTACTTC | CARPGLARFQYQETQYF
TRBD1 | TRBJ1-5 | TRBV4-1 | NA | TGCGCCAGCAGCCATCAGGGGGCGAACACATATGGCAATCAGCCCCAGCATTTT | CASSHQGANTYGNQPQHF
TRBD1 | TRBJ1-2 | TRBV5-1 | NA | TGCGCCAGCAGCTCCCGACAGGGGGCTATCGGCTACACCTTC | CASSSRQGAIGYTF
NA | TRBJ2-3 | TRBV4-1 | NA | TGCGCCAGCAGCCTTGGTGGAGGGGGCACAGATACGCAGTATTTT | CASSLGGGGTDTQYF
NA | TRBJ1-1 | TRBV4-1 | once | TGCGCCAGCAGCCACCCGTTGATGAACACTGAAGCTTTCTTT | CASSHPLMNTEAFF
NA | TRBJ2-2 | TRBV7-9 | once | TGTGCCAGCAGCTCCGGGGTTGCGAACACCGGGGAGCTGTTTTTT | CASSSGVANTGELFF
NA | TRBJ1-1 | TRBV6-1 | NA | TGTGCCAGCAGTGAAGGAGTTAACACTGAAGCTTTCTTT | CASSEGVNTEAFF
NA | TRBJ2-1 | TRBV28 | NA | TGTGCCAGCAGTTTTCGACGGACTGATTACAATGAGCAGTTCTTC | CASSFRRTDYNEQFF
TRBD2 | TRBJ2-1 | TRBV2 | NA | TGTGCCAGCAACGGACTAGCGGGGAGTGAGCAGTTCTTC | CASNGLAGSEQFF
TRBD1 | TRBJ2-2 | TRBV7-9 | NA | TGTGCCAGCGGAGGACAGGGGGCGTTTGGCTCCCTCACCGGGGAGCTGTTTTTT | CASGGQGAFGSLTGELFF
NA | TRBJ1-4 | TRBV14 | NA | TGTGCCAGCAGCCAATTGGGGATCGCAACTAATGAAAAACTGTTTTTT | CASSQLGIATNEKLFF
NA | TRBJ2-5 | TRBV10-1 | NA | TGCGCCAGCAGTGCGGTCAGCCAAGAGACCCAGTACTTC | CASSAVSQETQYF
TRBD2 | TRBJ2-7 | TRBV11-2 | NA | TGTGCCAGCAGCTTAGATCGACTAGCGGGAGGGTACGAGCAGTACTTC | CASSLDRLAGGYEQYF
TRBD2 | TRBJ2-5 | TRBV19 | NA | TGTGCCAGTAGTAGAGGGACTAGCGGGACTCGCCAAGAGACCCAGTACTTC | CASSRGTSGTRQETQYF
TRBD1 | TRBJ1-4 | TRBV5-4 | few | TGTGCCAGCAGCCAACAGGGGGCCATCGAAAAACTGTTTTTT | CASSQQGAIEKLFF
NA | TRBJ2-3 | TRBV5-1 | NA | TGCGCCAGCAAAACGGGAGACTACACAGATACGCAGTATTTT | CASKTGDYTDTQYF
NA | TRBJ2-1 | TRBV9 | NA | TGTGCCAGCACCGCCGGGTTTATTGATTTAAATGAGCAGTTCTTC | CASTAGFIDLNEQFF